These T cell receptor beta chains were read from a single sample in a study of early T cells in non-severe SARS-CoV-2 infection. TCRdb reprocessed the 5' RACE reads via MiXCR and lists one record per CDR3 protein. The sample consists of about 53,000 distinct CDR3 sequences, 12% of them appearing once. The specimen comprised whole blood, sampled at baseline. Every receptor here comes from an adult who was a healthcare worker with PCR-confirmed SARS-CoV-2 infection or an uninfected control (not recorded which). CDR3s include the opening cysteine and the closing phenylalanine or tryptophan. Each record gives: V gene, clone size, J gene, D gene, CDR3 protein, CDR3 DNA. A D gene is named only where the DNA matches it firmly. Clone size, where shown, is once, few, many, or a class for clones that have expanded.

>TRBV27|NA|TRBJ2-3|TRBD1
CASSPGTASSTDTQYF
TGTGCCAGCAGCCCCGGGACAGCGAGTAGCACAGATACGCAGTATTTT
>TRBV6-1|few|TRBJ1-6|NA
CASSEYRPRDSPLHF
TGTGCCAGCAGTGAATACCGGCCGAGGGATTCACCCCTCCACTTT
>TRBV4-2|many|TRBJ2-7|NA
CASSQDGLEGTYEQYF
TGTGCCAGCAGCCAAGATGGCCTAGAAGGTACCTACGAGCAGTACTTC
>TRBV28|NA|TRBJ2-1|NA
CASSLGFVGPYNEQFF
TGTGCCAGCAGTTTAGGGTTCGTCGGGCCGTACAATGAGCAGTTCTTC
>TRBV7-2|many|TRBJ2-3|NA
CASSLDWGLGTDTQYF
TGTGCCAGCAGCTTAGATTGGGGTTTAGGTACAGATACGCAGTATTTT
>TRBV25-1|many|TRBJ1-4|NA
CASSESRLRVEKLFF
TGTGCCAGCAGTGAATCGAGACTCCGGGTGGAAAAACTGTTTTTT
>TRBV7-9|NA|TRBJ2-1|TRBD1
CASSSLPTGAGFF
TGTGCCAGCAGCTCCCTACCGACAGGGGCGGGCTTCTTC
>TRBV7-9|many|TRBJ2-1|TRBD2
CASSFSLPPGLAGGKVGNEQFF
TGTGCCAGCAGCTTTTCCTTACCCCCGGGACTAGCGGGAGGTAAGGTGGGCAATGAGCAGTTCTTC
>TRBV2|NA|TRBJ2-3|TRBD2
CAAGTSGRDTQYF
TGTGCCGCCGGGACTAGCGGGAGGGATACGCAGTATTTT
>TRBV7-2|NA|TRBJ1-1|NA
CASSFSAYTEAFF
TGTGCCAGCAGCTTTTCCGCCTACACTGAAGCTTTCTTT
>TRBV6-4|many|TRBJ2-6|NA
CASSDGGTGANVLTF
TGTGCCAGCAGTGACGGGGGCACTGGGGCCAACGTCCTGACTTTC
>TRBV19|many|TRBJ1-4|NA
CATSLPEAGVNEKLFF
TGTGCCACCTCCCTCCCGGAGGCAGGGGTTAATGAAAAACTGTTTTTT
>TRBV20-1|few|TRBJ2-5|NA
CSAERGGQETQYF
TGCAGTGCAGAAAGGGGGGGTCAAGAGACCCAGTACTTC
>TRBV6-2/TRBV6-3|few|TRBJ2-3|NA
CASSLALPDTQYF
TGTGCCAGCAGTTTGGCCCTTCCAGATACGCAGTATTTT
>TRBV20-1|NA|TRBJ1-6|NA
CSARVRGNSYNSPLHF
TGCAGTGCTAGAGTTCGCGGGAACTCCTATAATTCACCCCTCCACTTT